A single sample gave rise to the 20 T cell receptor beta chains below, sequenced in a study of response to subunit inactivated influenza vaccine. TCRdb redid the calling of the RT-PCR reads with MiXCR, one entry per CDR3 protein. The sample carries about 500,000 distinct CDR3 sequences, more than 7% recorded once. Material: PBMCs from blood, obtained around 25 months after vaccination. These receptors were taken from a man between 50 and 70 years old who received an inactivated influenza vaccine.

This clonotype was found many times. The chain combines TRBV15 with TRBJ2-3; unclear D gene. There are 16 residues in the CDR3. Looked up from germline, CDR1 is LNHNV and CDR2 is YYDKDF (reference sequence). V shed 0 bases and J shed 0 bases, with 10 bases lying between them. CDR3 loop: CATSRDRLGSTDTQYF. The CDR3 DNA reads as TGTGCCACCAGCAGAGATCGTTTGGGTAGCACAGATACGCAGTATTTT.

The chain employs TRBV6-6 and TRBJ2-2, with a possible D match to TRBD2 (6 bases). Trimming pared 8 bases from V and 4 bases from J, leaving 8 bases between. The CDR3 loop spans 12 amino acids. Germline-derived CDR1 and CDR2 are MNHNY and SVGAGI (reference sequence). The CDR3 DNA sequence: TGTGCCAGCGCGCGGGGCACCGGGGAGCTGTTTTTT. Its protein is CASARGTGELFF.

This clonotype was counted many times. The chain uses TRBV4-2 and TRBJ2-3, with D unresolved. V lost 0 bases and J 1 base, leaving 2 bases between the germline ends. The CDR3 loop spans 13 amino acids. Germline V lookup: CDR1 LGHNA, CDR2 YNFKEQ. The CDR3 DNA sequence: TGTGCCAGCAGCCAAGAAGGCACAGATACGCAGTATTTT. Translated, it gives CASSQEGTDTQYF.

A word on this clonotype: A much larger clone is a single base away; this may be a read error. V usage is TRBV28 and J usage is TRBJ2-7, with D hard to call. Germline V gene data show CDR1 as MDHEN and CDR2 as SYDVKM. This CDR3 spans 12 amino acids. CDR3 sequence reads: CASSLSNYVQYF. The CDR3 DNA follows: TGTGCCAGCAGTTTATCGAACTACGTGCAGTACTTC.

The chain employs TRBV18 and TRBJ1-2; D unresolved. V dropped 6 bases and J dropped 6 bases, with 17 bases sitting between them. The CDR3 contains 14 residues. Germline-derived CDR1 and CDR2 are KGHSH and LQKENI. CDR3 sequence reads: CASSPVRGTDGYTF. CDR3 nucleotides: TGTGCCAGCTCCCCCGTCCGGGGAACGGATGGCTACACCTTC.

Of note for this clonotype: The junction does not match germline at one end; this may be a read error. The chain has TRBV6-5 and TRBJ2-1, with a possible D match to TRBD2 (5 bases). Germline V lookup: CDR1 MNHEY, CDR2 SVGAGI. The CDR3 has 15 amino acids. The CDR3 sequence: CASSYEGSAYSEQFF. In DNA form, the CDR3 reads TGTGCCAGCAGTTACGAGGGTAGCGCATACAGTGAGCAGTTCTTC.

This clonotype showed up many times. The chain recombines TRBV5-1 with TRBJ2-5; TRBD1 aligns across 7 bases. CDR3 length equals 15 residues. V dropped 6 bases and J dropped 4; count of bases not matched to a gene: 12. The germline V gene has CDR1 SGHRS and CDR2 YFSETQ. CDR3 DNA: TGCGCCAGCACCCCAGAACCAGGGGGTCCAGAGACCCAGTACTTC. This encodes CASTPEPGGPETQYF.

CDR3 loop: CASSMRTEQETQYF. CDR3 bases: TGTGCCAGCAGCATGAGGACGGAACAAGAGACCCAGTACTTC. The rearrangement links TRBV7-2 to TRBJ2-5; the D is unclear. The CDR3 has 14 amino acids. The ends were cut back, 5 bases at V and 2 bases at J, with 12 bases in the middle. Germline V CDR1 and CDR2: SGHTA, FQGNSA.

V is TRBV5-1 and J is TRBJ2-2; TRBD2 is a possible D gene (5 bases). V was pared by 6 bases and J by 0 bases, with 9 bases between. This CDR3 contains 14 residues. Germline V CDR1 and CDR2: SGHRS, YFSETQ. The CDR3 region has the DNA TGCGCCAGCACGAGGGAAGCGAACACCGGGGAGCTGTTTTTT. The encoded protein is CASTREANTGELFF.

This chain links TRBV4-2 with TRBJ2-7, with a tentative D call TRBD2 (6 bases). This CDR3 has 13 amino acids. The germline V gene encodes CDR1 LGHNA and CDR2 YNFKEQ. The V end lost 4 bases, the J end lost 2 bases, and 9 bases lay between the germline ends. The CDR3 DNA reads as TGTGCCAGCAGCCGTCGGGGGACCTACGAGCAGTACTTC. As protein: CASSRRGTYEQYF.

This clonotype was seen at least ten times. J is TRBJ2-1 and V is TRBV11-3; D not certain. Per germline, CDR1 SGHNT and CDR2 YENEEA. Trimming pared 3 bases from V and 4 bases from J, leaving 10 bases between. CDR3 length equals 14 residues. The CDR3 bases are TGTGCCAGCAGCTTCAGTAGCCCTTACAATGAGCAGTTCTTC. Translating gives CASSFSSPYNEQFF.

This clonotype was detected only a few times. This chain joins TRBV7-9 and TRBJ2-1, with 7 bases that match TRBD2. Germline V gene sequence: CDR1 SEHNR, CDR2 FQNEAQ (reference sequence). J was trimmed by 9 bases and V by 2 bases; bases with no gene match: 4. This CDR3 has 13 amino acids. The DNA of the CDR3 is TGTGCCAGCAGCTTACTGGGGAGGGGTGAGCAGTTCTTC. Protein sequence: CASSLLGRGEQFF.

This clonotype has only a few counts. The chain has TRBV12-3 or TRBV12-4 and TRBJ1-2; 7 bases map to TRBD1. V lost 8 bases and J lost 0; bases outside the gene matches: 6. CDR3 size: 14 residues. The CDR3 loop reads CASGQALANYGYTF. CDR3 DNA sequence: TGTGCCAGCGGACAGGCCCTCGCTAACTATGGCTACACCTTC.

In this sample, this clonotype turned up a few times. The chain couples TRBV5-6 to TRBJ2-7; the match to TRBD2 covers 7 bases. V shed 0 bases and J 3 bases; nucleotides not matched to a gene: 6. The CDR3 has 15 residues. The germline gives CDR1 SGHDT, CDR2 YYEEEE. CDR3 loop: CASSLVTGRVYEQYF. The CDR3 DNA follows: TGTGCCAGCAGCTTGGTCACGGGGAGGGTCTACGAGCAGTACTTC.

This chain links TRBV9 with TRBJ1-2; perhaps TRBD1 as D (5 bases). The CDR3 has 14 residues. The V and J ends lost 0 bases and 4 bases respectively, with 10 bases between them. Per germline, CDR1 SGDLS and CDR2 YYNGEE. CDR3 amino acids: CASSVAGVGYGYTF. The CDR3 nucleotides are TGTGCCAGCAGCGTAGCGGGGGTCGGCTATGGCTACACCTTC.

This clonotype was seen at least ten times. V usage is TRBV4-1 and J usage is TRBJ2-3; D unresolved. Germline lookup yields CDR1 MGHRA and CDR2 YSYEKL. V was pared by 1 base and J by 7 bases, with 9 bases between. The CDR3 totals 13 residues. The CDR3 protein is CASSQVVGNTQYF. The CDR3, as DNA: TGCGCCAGCAGCCAAGTAGTGGGAAATACGCAGTATTTT.

This chain joins TRBV9 and TRBJ2-3; D gene ambiguous. The CDR3 loop spans 14 amino acids. The germline CDR1 and CDR2 sequences are SGDLS and YYNGEE. The germline V and J ends were trimmed by 0 bases and 2 bases, with 7 bases remaining between them. In nucleotides, the CDR3 is TGTGCCAGCAGCGTAGCAGTGGCCACAGATACGCAGTATTTT. As protein: CASSVAVATDTQYF.

In nucleotides, the CDR3 is TGTGCCAGCAGTGCGGGACACGGGGGAGATACGCAGTATTTT. Translation gives CASSAGHGGDTQYF. The J gene is TRBJ2-3, the V gene TRBV12-3 or TRBV12-4; perhaps D is TRBD1 or TRBD2 (6 bases each). Trimming removed 5 bases at V and 5 bases at J, with 14 bases between. This CDR3 has 14 residues.

This clonotype was seen a handful of times. This chain uses TRBV3-1 with TRBJ2-7, with a tentative D call TRBD2 (6 bases). Germline values: CDR1 LGHDT, CDR2 YNNKEL (reference sequence). This CDR3 has 15 residues. Trimming left V 3 bases short and J 4 bases short, with 16 bases between. CDR3 loop: CASSQNPGATYEQYF. The DNA of the CDR3 is TGTGCCAGCAGCCAGAACCCGGGAGCCACTTACGAGCAGTACTTC.

The chain has TRBV5-1 and TRBJ2-1, with 10 bases that match TRBD2. The V segment lost 4 bases and the J segment 4 bases; nucleotides outside the gene matches: 8. This CDR3 has 16 residues. The germline CDR1 and CDR2 sequences are SGHRS and YFSETQ. This CDR3 reads CASSTRLAGGYNEQFF. CDR3 nucleotide sequence: TGCGCCAGCAGCACGAGATTAGCGGGGGGTTACAATGAGCAGTTCTTC. The full variable domain, with the rest looked up from reference TRBV5-1 and TRBJ2-1, is KAGVTQTPRYLIKTRGQQVTLSCSPISGHRSVSWYQQTPGQGLQFLFEYFSETQRNKGNFPGRFSGRQFSNSRSEMNVSTLELGDSALYLCASSTRLAGGYNEQFFGPGTRLTVL.